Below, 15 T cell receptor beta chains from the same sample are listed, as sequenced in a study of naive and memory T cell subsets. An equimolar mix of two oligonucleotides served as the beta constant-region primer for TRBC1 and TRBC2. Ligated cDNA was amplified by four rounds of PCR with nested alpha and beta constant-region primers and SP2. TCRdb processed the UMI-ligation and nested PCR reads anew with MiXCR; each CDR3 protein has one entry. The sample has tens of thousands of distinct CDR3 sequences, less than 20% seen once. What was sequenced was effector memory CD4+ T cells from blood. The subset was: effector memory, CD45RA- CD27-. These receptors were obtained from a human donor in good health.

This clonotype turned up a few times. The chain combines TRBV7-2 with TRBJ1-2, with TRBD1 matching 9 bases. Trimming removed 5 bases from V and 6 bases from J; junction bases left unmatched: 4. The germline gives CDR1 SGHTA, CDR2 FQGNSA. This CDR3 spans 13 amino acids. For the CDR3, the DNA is TGTGCCAGCAGCACAGGGGGCAGGGATGGCTACACCTTC. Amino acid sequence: CASSTGGRDGYTF.

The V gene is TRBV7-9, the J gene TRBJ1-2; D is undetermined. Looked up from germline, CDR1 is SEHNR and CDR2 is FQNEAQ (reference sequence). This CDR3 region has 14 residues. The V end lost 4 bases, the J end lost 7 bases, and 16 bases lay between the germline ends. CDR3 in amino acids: CASSSPPLVVGYTF. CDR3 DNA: TGTGCCAGCAGCTCCCCTCCCCTGGTTGTTGGCTACACCTTC.

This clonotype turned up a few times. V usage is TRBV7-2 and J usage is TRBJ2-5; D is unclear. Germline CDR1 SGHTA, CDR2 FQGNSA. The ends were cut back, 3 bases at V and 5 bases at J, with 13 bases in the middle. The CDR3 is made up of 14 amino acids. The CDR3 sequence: CASSLFKSFETQYF. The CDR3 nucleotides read TGTGCCAGCAGCTTGTTTAAATCTTTTGAGACCCAGTACTTC.

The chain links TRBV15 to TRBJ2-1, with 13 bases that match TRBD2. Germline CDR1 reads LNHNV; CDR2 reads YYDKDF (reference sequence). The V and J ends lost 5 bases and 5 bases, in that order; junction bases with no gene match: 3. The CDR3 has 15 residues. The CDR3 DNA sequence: TGTGCCACCAGCGGGGGGACTAGCGGGAACAATGAGCAGTTCTTC. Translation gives CATSGGTSGNNEQFF.

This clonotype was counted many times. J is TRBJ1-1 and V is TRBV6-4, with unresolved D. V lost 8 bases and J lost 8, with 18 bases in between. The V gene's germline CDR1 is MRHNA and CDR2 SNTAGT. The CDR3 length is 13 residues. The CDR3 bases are TGTGCCAGCTCGGTTGGCAGCCAGACCGAAGCTTTCTTT. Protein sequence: CASSVGSQTEAFF.

The CDR3 bases are TGTGCCAGCAGCTTAAGAGGGGGCGGATATGGCTACACCTTC. Its protein product is CASSLRGGGYGYTF. This chain uses TRBV7-9 with TRBJ1-2; 7 nucleotides agree with TRBD1. The CDR3 extends over 14 amino acids. CDR1 SEHNR and CDR2 FQNEAQ come from the germline V gene (reference sequence). The V gene end was trimmed by 2 bases and the J gene end by 5 bases; junction bases not matched to a gene: 5.

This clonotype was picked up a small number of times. CDR3 loop: CSAPPSRASSELFF. CDR3 DNA sequence: TGCAGTGCCCCTCCTAGCAGGGCGTCTTCGGAACTGTTTTTT. The rearrangement links TRBV20-1 to TRBJ1-4, with a tentative D call TRBD1 (5 bases). The CDR3 extends over 14 amino acids. The V end was cut by 6 bases, the J end by 12 bases, with 23 bases between. Germline-derived CDR1 and CDR2 are DFQATT and SNEGSKA (reference sequence).

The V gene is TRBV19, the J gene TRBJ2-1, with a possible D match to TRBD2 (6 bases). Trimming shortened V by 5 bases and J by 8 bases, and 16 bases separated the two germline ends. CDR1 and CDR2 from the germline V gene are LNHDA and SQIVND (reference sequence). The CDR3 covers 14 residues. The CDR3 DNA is TGTGCCAGTAGTTCGGGAGCAACTTCGGATGAGCAGTTCTTC. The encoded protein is CASSSGATSDEQFF. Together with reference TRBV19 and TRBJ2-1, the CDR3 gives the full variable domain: DGGITQSPKYLFRKEGQNVTLSCEQNLNHDAMYWYRQDPGQGLRLIYYSQIVNDFQKGDIAEGYSVSREKKESFPLTVTSAQKNPTAFYLCASSSGATSDEQFFGPGTRLTVL.

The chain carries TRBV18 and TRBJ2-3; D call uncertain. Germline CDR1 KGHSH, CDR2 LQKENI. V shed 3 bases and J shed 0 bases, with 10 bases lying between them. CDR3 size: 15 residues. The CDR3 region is CASSPLGASTDTQYF. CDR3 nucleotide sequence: TGTGCCAGCTCACCCTTAGGAGCTAGCACAGATACGCAGTATTTT. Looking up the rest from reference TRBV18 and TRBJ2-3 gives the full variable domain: NAGVMQNPRHLVRRRGQEARLRCSPMKGHSHVYWYRQLPEEGLKFMVYLQKENIIDESGMPKERFSAEFPKEGPSILRIQQVVRGDSAAYFCASSPLGASTDTQYFGPGTRLTVL.

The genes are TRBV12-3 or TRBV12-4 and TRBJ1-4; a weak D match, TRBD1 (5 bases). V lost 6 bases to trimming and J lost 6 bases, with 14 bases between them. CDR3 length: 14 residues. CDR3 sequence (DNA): TGTGCCAGCAGCTTCCAGGGCTATCATGAAAAACTGTTTTTT. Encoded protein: CASSFQGYHEKLFF.

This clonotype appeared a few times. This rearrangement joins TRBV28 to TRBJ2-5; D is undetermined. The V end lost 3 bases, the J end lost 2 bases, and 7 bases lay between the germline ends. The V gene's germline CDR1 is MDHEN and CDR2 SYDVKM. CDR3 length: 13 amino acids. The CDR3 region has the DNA TGTGCCAGCAGTTTCGAATTTCAAGAGACCCAGTACTTC. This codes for CASSFEFQETQYF.

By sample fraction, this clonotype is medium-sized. As DNA, the CDR3 is TGCAGTGCTATCGCGGGCTCAGATACGCAGTATTTT. This translates into CSAIAGSDTQYF. The chain uses TRBV20-1 and TRBJ2-3; weak D call: TRBD2 (5 bases). The CDR3 contains 12 residues. Germline V lookup: CDR1 DFQATT, CDR2 SNEGSKA (reference sequence). V lost 4 bases and J lost 4, with 9 bases in between.

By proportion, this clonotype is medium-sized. The CDR3 region has the DNA TGTGCCAGCACCGTTACCGGGACTTCAAATTCACCCCTCCACTTT. Protein sequence: CASTVTGTSNSPLHF. The chain is built from TRBV2 and TRBJ1-6; D possibly corresponds to TRBD1 (5 bases). This CDR3 contains 15 residues. Germline lookup yields CDR1 SNHLY and CDR2 FYNNEI. V lost 7 bases to trimming and J lost 7 bases, with 17 bases between them.

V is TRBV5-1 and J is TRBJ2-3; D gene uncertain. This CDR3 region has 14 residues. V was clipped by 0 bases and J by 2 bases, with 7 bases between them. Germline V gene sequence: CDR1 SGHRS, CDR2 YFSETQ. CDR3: CASSLDLYTDTQYF. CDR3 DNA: TGCGCCAGCAGCTTGGACCTTTACACAGATACGCAGTATTTT.

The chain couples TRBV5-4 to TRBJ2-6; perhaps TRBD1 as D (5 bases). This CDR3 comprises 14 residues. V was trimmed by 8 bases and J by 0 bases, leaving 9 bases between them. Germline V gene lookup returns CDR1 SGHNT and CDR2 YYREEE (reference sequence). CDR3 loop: CASTRASGANVLTF. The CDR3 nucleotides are TGTGCCAGTACCAGGGCCTCTGGGGCCAACGTCCTGACTTTC.